This T cell receptor beta chain derives from a study of PD-1 blockade in classical Hodgkin lymphoma. Study-wide points: A significant rise in TCR diversity by C4D1 was seen for CD4+ but not CD8+ cells. Complete responders' baseline diversity resembled that of newly diagnosed patients. The origin of the repertoire differences remains undefined, with disease activity or prior therapy as possible causes.

Germline loops: CDR1 MNHNY, CDR2 SVGAGI (reference sequence). V lost 1 base and J 0 bases, leaving 6 bases between the germline ends. The CDR3 length is 14 residues. Relapse was seen in all patients after autologous stem cell transplantation, and brentuximab vedotin exposure was variable. Out of thawed PBMCs, magnetic negative selection purified CD4+ T cells. Patients reached a best response of complete response, partial response or progressive disease. This table comes from immunoSEQ multiplex PCR, and its TCRdb copy is limited to in-frame clones, with some not included. Among 30,000 or so clones listed, around 90% were seen once. This clone is a singleton in its sample. Its antigen is not known.

Sequenced material: CD4+ T cells from blood, taken at baseline. This chain joins TRBV6-6 and TRBJ1-2; no reliable D call. The sequence derives from a human donor with classical Hodgkin lymphoma. The CDR3 is CASSYYQSNYGYTF. The CDR3 nucleotides are TGTGCCAGCAGTTACTACCAGTCTAACTATGGCTACACCTTC.